This T cell receptor beta chain was sequenced in a study of T cells in Graves' hyperthyroidism and ophthalmopathy. Using RNA transcripts as the source, TCR beta CDR3 regions were amplified. The HTBI set primed first-round TCR CDR3 RT-PCR. TCRdb processed the multiplex PCR reads anew with MiXCR; each CDR3 protein has one entry. Among around 620,000 distinct CDR3 sequences listed, 15% to 20% were seen once. V lost 3 bases and J 0 bases, leaving 15 bases between the germline ends. The CDR3 has 16 residues. Germline V lookup: CDR1 MDHEN, CDR2 SYDVKM. Diagnoses rested on clinical symptoms, serum thyroxine and TRAb, thyroid ultrasound and orbital computed tomography. This clonotype showed up many times.

The rearrangement uses TRBV28 and TRBJ2-7; D remains unclear. This receptor was taken from a woman aged 25-40 years with Graves' hyperthyroidism. The sequenced material came from blood. Written as DNA, the CDR3 is TGTGCCAGCAGTTTTGGGCAGCTATCCAGCTCCTACGAGCAGTACTTC. It encodes CASSFGQLSSSYEQYF.